The clone carrying this T cell receptor beta chain was picked up a small number of times. This CDR3 is 13 amino acids long. Germline V gene sequence: CDR1 DFQATT, CDR2 SNEGSKA (reference sequence). V was cut by 5 bases and J by 5 bases, with 13 bases left in between. Each CDR3 protein gets one entry after TCRdb re-called the 5' RACE reads with MiXCR. The sample has 30,000 to 40,000 distinct CDR3 sequences; 20% to 30% are singletons. Sequenced material: naive CD4+ T cells sorted from a lymph node. Noted subset: naive CD4+ T cells, CD4+CD45RA+CD25-. The source is a female donor with breast cancer. The V and J genes are TRBV20-1 and TRBJ2-1, with a weak D call TRBD2 (5 bases). The CDR3, as DNA: TGCAGTGCTCTAGGGCGGGCACACAATGAGCAGTTCTTC. Its translation is CSALGRAHNEQFF.